The 28 T cell receptor delta chains in this list originate from one sample, sequenced in a study of gamma-delta chains in newborns, infants, children. TCRdb called clones anew from the reads with CATT. Of approximately 1,300 delta-chain clones listed, roughly 1% are singletons. Sequenced material: blood. The receptor source for this set is a child in good health.

This clone is termed medium-sized. Since a far larger clone is one base different, this is likely a read error. The chain employs TRDV2 and TRDJ1; 7 bases fit TRDD3. Looked up from germline, CDR1 is GEAIGNYY and CDR2 is EKD. The junction had 12 bases not matched to a gene; V was cut back by 3 bases and J by 3 bases. This CDR3 has 16 amino acids. This CDR3 is CACDAVGDKLPDKLIF. The CDR3 nucleotides read TGTGCCTGTGACGCCGTTGGGGATAAGCTCCCCGATAAACTCATCTTT.

Concerning this clone itself: This likely reflects a read error, since a far larger clone is one base away. The rearrangement uses TRDV2 and TRDJ1; 12 bases match TRDD3. The CDR3 spans 18 residues. Germline-derived CDR1 and CDR2 are GEAIGNYY and EKD. The CDR3 region is CARDLILGDTRYTDKLIF. The CDR3 DNA follows: TGTGCCCGTGACCTTATACTGGGGGATACACGGTACACCGATAAACTCATCTTT.

About this clone itself: The protein recorded in TCRdb matches a much larger clone and deviates from this DNA's translation at residue 11, suggesting a read error; the protein here is obtained by translating the DNA. The chain is built from TRDV2 and TRDJ3; 7 bases agree with TRDD3. Germline V gene data show CDR1 as GEAIGNYY and CDR2 as EKD. The junction had 10 bases not matched to a gene; V was cut back by 0 bases and J by 0 bases. The CDR3 runs to 20 residues. The CDR3 DNA reads TGTGCCTGTGACACCGGTTGGGGGACGCATGGCTCCTGGGACACCCGACAGATGTTTTTC. As protein: CACDTGWGTHGSWDTRQMFF.

This clone was recorded a few times. The TCRdb protein, from a much larger clone, departs from this DNA's translation at residue 11, likely by read error; the protein shown derives from the DNA. V gene TRDV2 combines with J gene TRDJ3; 10 bases match TRDD3. Germline CDR1 and CDR2: GEAIGNYY and EKD. V shed 1 base, J shed 2 bases, and the junction held 7 bases outside the gene matches. This CDR3 is built from 19 residues. CDR3 coding DNA: TGTGCCTGTGACACTGGGGGATACTCGAGCGCCTGGGACACCCGACAGATGTTTTTC. Residues: CACDTGGYSSAWDTRQMFF.

By share, this clone counts as medium-sized (0.01 to 0.1%). J is TRDJ1 and V is TRDV2; 12 bases are shared with TRDD3. V lost 5 bases to trimming and J lost 0 bases; unmatched junction nucleotides: 15. This CDR3 is 19 amino acids long. In germline, CDR1 is GEAIGNYY, CDR2 EKD. The CDR3 loop reads CACGPLLGDTLHYTDKLIF. The CDR3 DNA sequence: TGTGCCTGTGGCCCTTTACTGGGGGATACCCTCCATTACACCGATAAACTCATCTTT.

Turning to this clone: Only one base separates this from a far larger clonotype, so it likely reflects a read error. Different DNA sequences within this sample yield the same CDR3. V is TRDV2 and J is TRDJ3, with TRDD3 as a possible D gene (5 bases). Per the germline V gene, CDR1 is GEAIGNYY and CDR2 is EKD. This CDR3 is 19 amino acids long. Trimming left V 0 bases short and J 0 bases short, with 14 bases between. The CDR3 region has the DNA TGTGCCTGTGACACCACGGGGGGCTTTAGCTCCTGGGACACCCGACAGATGTTTTTC. Translation: CACDTTGGFSSWDTRQMFF.

This clone rates as medium-sized. A far larger clone is one nucleotide away, so this likely arose from a read error. Other nucleotide sequences in the sample specify the same CDR3. This chain joins TRDV2 and TRDJ3; no firm D call. Germline V CDR1 and CDR2: GEAIGNYY, EKD. The CDR3 sequence is 20 residues long. The CDR3 region has the DNA TGTGCCTGCGACACCTTGAAGCGGATTCCAAGCTCCTGGGACACCCGACAGATGTTTTTC. Protein sequence: CACDTLKRIPSSWDTRQMFF.

Worth noting for this clone: The TCRdb protein, from a much larger clone, departs from this DNA's translation at residue 12, likely by read error; the protein shown derives from the DNA. This sequence joins TRDV2 and TRDJ1; 7 nucleotides agree with TRDD3. CDR1 and CDR2 (germline): GEAIGNYY, EKD. The CDR3 contains 15 residues. CDR3 in amino acids: CACVPLGDNTDRLIF. The CDR3 DNA is TGTGCCTGTGTCCCCTTGGGGGACAACACCGATAGACTCATCTTT.

Comments on this clone: TCRdb's protein, taken from a much larger clone, differs from this DNA's translation at residue 5, likely owing to a read error; the protein displayed comes from the DNA. The genes are TRDV2 and TRDJ1; 12 bases match TRDD3. Per germline, CDR1 GEAIGNYY and CDR2 EKD. With V trimmed by 3 bases and J by 0 bases, 10 bases remained unmatched. This CDR3 is 18 amino acids long. CDR3 loop: CACDFILGDTRYTDKLIF. The CDR3 DNA sequence: TGTGCCTGTGACTTTATACTGGGGGATACACGGTACACCGATAAACTCATCTTT.

This clone was found a few times. This sequence may be a read error, since a much larger clone differs from it by one base. Distinct nucleotide sequences in the sample also encode this CDR3. The chain joins TRDV2 to TRDJ1, with unresolved D. The V gene's germline CDR1 is GEAIGNYY and CDR2 EKD. The CDR3 loop spans 13 amino acids. DNA of the CDR3: TGTGCCTGTGACCCGGTGGACACTGATAAACTCATCTTT. Its protein product is CACDPVDTDKLIF.

Turning to this clone: TCRdb shows a much larger clone's protein in place of this DNA's translation, and the two differ at residue 3, likely through a read error; the protein shown is translated from the DNA. The chain links TRDV2 to TRDJ1, with 10 bases matching TRDD3. In germline, CDR1 is GEAIGNYY, CDR2 EKD. CDR3 size: 20 residues. The CDR3 sequence is CARDPLSTGGSSRYTDKLIF. DNA for the CDR3: TGTGCCCGTGACCCACTCAGTACTGGGGGATCATCCCGGTACACCGATAAACTCATCTTT.

This clone is judged medium-sized (0.01 to 0.1%). A much bigger clone sits one base away, suggesting this may be a read error. The CDR3 here is CACDPVRGGTDKLIF. DNA for the CDR3: TGTGCCTGTGACCCCGTCAGGGGGGGCACCGATAAACTCATCTTT. The chain has TRDV2 and TRDJ1, with a weak D call TRDD3 (5 bases). The CDR3 extends over 15 amino acids. From germline, CDR1 is GEAIGNYY and CDR2 EKD. With 3 bases removed from V and 1 base from J, the gap between germline ends came to 14 bases.

This clone was observed a handful of times. The translation of this DNA and the TCRdb protein of a much larger clone differ at residue 12, probably owing to a read error; the protein shown here is translated from the DNA. The chain couples TRDV2 to TRDJ1; possibly TRDD3 for D (6 bases). Trimming removed 0 bases at V and 4 bases at J, with 20 bases between. CDR1 and CDR2 from the germline V gene are GEAIGNYY and EKD. This CDR3 contains 17 residues. The DNA of the CDR3 is TGTGCCTGTGACACCGTGGGTGGGGGCCAAAACAGCGATAAACTCATCTTT. It codes for CACDTVGGGQNSDKLIF.

Regarding this clone: TCRdb lists the protein of a much larger clone for this DNA, which differs at residue 14, so this is likely a read error; the protein given here is translated from the DNA itself. The chain is built from TRDV2 and TRDJ3; 7 nucleotides line up with TRDD3. The CDR3 spans 20 residues. Germline CDR1 and CDR2: GEAIGNYY and EKD. The chain's CDR3 is CACDTGWGTHSSWGTRQMFF. The DNA for the CDR3 is TGTGCCTGTGACACCGGTTGGGGGACGCATAGCTCCTGGGGCACCCGACAGATGTTTTTC.

This clone was counted only a few times. Since a far larger clone is one base different, this is likely a read error. At the DNA level, this CDR3 is encoded by other sequences in the same sample as well. The chain has TRDV2 and TRDJ1; 7 bases are shared with TRDD3. Germline V lookup: CDR1 GEAIGNYY, CDR2 EKD. The CDR3 is 15 amino acids. The CDR3 nucleotides are TGTGCCTGCGACACCGTGGGGGGATCCACCGATAAACTCATCTTT. Encoded protein: CACDTVGGSTDKLIF.

By frequency in the sample, this clone is medium-sized. Just one base apart from a much larger clone, this may be a read error. V is TRDV2 and J is TRDJ1, with 12 positions matching TRDD3. There are 16 residues in the CDR3. Germline values: CDR1 GEAIGNYY, CDR2 EKD. V gave up 5 bases and J gave up 4 bases; unmatched junction bases: 10. CDR3 in amino acids: CACGLLGDTLDDKLIF. The CDR3 region has the DNA TGTGCCTGTGGCCTCCTGGGGGATACGCTTGACGATAAACTCATCTTT.

Concerning this clone: A read error likely explains this, since a far larger clone differs by one base. The identical CDR3 is also encoded by other nucleotide sequences in the sample. The chain couples TRDV2 to TRDJ1; 9 positions match TRDD3. V lost 8 bases and J lost 0; bases outside the gene matches: 9. CDR1 is GEAIGNYY and CDR2 is EKD in the germline V gene. This CDR3 is built from 15 residues. The CDR3 DNA sequence: TGTGCCTTATGGCGACTGGGGGACTACACCGATAAACTCATCTTT. The encoded protein is CALWRLGDYTDKLIF.

This clone was seen a handful of times. The translation of this DNA and the TCRdb protein of a much larger clone differ at residue 10, probably owing to a read error; the protein shown here is translated from the DNA. This chain connects TRDV2 to TRDJ3, with a tentative D call TRDD3 (6 bases). CDR1 and CDR2 from the germline V gene are GEAIGNYY and EKD. This CDR3 has 16 amino acids. The CDR3 here is CACDTPSSWGTRQMFF. CDR3 coding DNA: TGTGCCTGTGACACCCCTAGCTCCTGGGGCACCCGACAGATGTTTTTC.

This clone is labeled as large. The identical CDR3 is also encoded by other nucleotide sequences in the sample. The chain has TRDV2 and TRDJ1, with TRDD3 matching over 12 bases. The germline V gene has CDR1 GEAIGNYY and CDR2 EKD. This CDR3 is built from 16 residues. V lost 3 bases and J lost 4; bases outside the gene matches: 8. The DNA of the CDR3 is TGTGCCTGTGACCTCCTGGGGGATACGCTTGACGATAAACTCATCTTT. It specifies CACDLLGDTLDDKLIF.

By frequency in the sample, this clone is large. One end of the junction fails to match germline, which may point to a read error. Other DNA sequences in this specimen translate into the identical CDR3. CDR3 in DNA: TGTGCCTGTGACACCGCGGTGGGGATCTCCTGGGACACTCGACAGATGTTTTTC. Translation: CACDTAVGISWDTRQMFF. The rearrangement links TRDV2 to TRDJ3, with D possibly matching TRDD3 (6 bases). Germline loops: CDR1 GEAIGNYY, CDR2 EKD. The CDR3 loop spans 18 amino acids.

This clone showed up just a few times. The protein recorded in TCRdb matches a much larger clone and deviates from this DNA's translation at residue 13, suggesting a read error; the protein here is obtained by translating the DNA. The rearrangement joins TRDV2 to TRDJ3; TRDD3 matches 7 bases. The CDR3 runs to 18 residues. Germline loops: CDR1 GEAIGNYY, CDR2 EKD. Here the CDR3 DNA reads TGTGCCTGTGACACCGGTGGATACGGCTCCTGGGACATCCGACAGATGTTTTTC. This gives the protein CACDTGGYGSWDIRQMFF.

In this sample, this clone is medium-sized. This likely stems from a read error, as it lies one base from a far larger clone. CDR3 sequence (DNA): TGTGCCCGTGACACCGTTGGGGATAAGCTCCCCGATAAACTCATCTTT. Protein product: CARDTVGDKLPDKLIF. V gene TRDV2 combines with J gene TRDJ1; TRDD3 matches at 7 bases. Germline values: CDR1 GEAIGNYY, CDR2 EKD. The length of the CDR3 is 16 residues.

Regarding this clone: This DNA translates differently at residue 4 from the TCRdb protein, which is that of a much larger clone; a read error is likely, and the protein shown is the DNA's own translation. CDR3: CACGTGWGTHSSWDTRQMFF. The CDR3 DNA follows: TGTGCCTGTGGCACCGGTTGGGGGACGCATAGCTCCTGGGACACCCGACAGATGTTTTTC. This sequence joins TRDV2 and TRDJ3; TRDD3 matches at 7 bases. This CDR3 is 20 amino acids long. Germline loops: CDR1 GEAIGNYY, CDR2 EKD.

The chain recombines TRDV2 with TRDJ1; D is ambiguous. The ends were cut back, 0 bases at V and 12 bases at J, with 13 bases in the middle. The CDR3 is 12 amino acids. Germline V gene sequence: CDR1 GEAIGNYY, CDR2 EKD. In nucleotides, the CDR3 is TGTGCCTGTGACACCGGGGCTCGGAGGGTCATCTTT. This translates into CACDTGARRVIF.

This clone has a handful of counts. A far larger clone lies a single base away; this is likely a read error. The sample carries other DNA sequences with the same CDR3. This chain links TRDV2 with TRDJ1, with 10 bases identical to TRDD3. Germline trimming cut 7 bases from V and 0 bases from J; bases unmatched to any gene: 22. CDR1 is GEAIGNYY, CDR2 EKD, per germline. The length of the CDR3 is 20 residues. The CDR3 coding sequence is TGTGCCTGCGACCCACTCAGTACTGGGGGATCATCCCGGTACACCGATAAACTCATCTTT. Amino acid sequence: CACDPLSTGGSSRYTDKLIF.

As to this clone: With a far larger clone one base away, a read error is the likely cause. Other DNA sequences within the sample encode an identical CDR3. V and J are TRDV2 and TRDJ3; 13 positions match TRDD3. This CDR3 spans 23 amino acids. Per the germline V gene, CDR1 is GEAIGNYY and CDR2 is EKD. Here the CDR3 reads CACDLPSTGGYAPSSWDTRQMFF. CDR3 in DNA: TGTGCCTGTGACCTACCAAGTACTGGGGGATACGCGCCAAGCTCCTGGGACACCCGGCAGATGTTTTTC.

This clone is labeled as large. The identical CDR3 is also encoded by other nucleotide sequences in the sample. The rearrangement uses TRDV2 and TRDJ1; 13 bases match TRDD3. Germline V gene lookup returns CDR1 GEAIGNYY and CDR2 EKD. V lost 3 bases, J lost 3 bases, and 6 bases stayed unmatched. The CDR3 contains 16 residues. The CDR3 coding sequence is TGTGCCTGTGACTCAGTACTGGGGGATACGCCCGATAAACTCATCTTT. It specifies CACDSVLGDTPDKLIF.

A word on this clone: This clone may be a read error of a much larger clone one base away. The CDR3 DNA follows: TGTGCCTGTGACACCCTGGGGGCCTACACCGATAAACTCATCTTT. This translates into CACDTLGAYTDKLIF. This chain joins TRDV2 and TRDJ1; 7 bases fit TRDD3. Trimming at V came to 0 bases and at J to 0 bases, leaving 3 bases not matched to a gene. The CDR3 length is 15 residues. Germline assignment: CDR1 GEAIGNYY and CDR2 EKD.